The T cell receptor beta chain described here comes from a study of blood T cell repertoires in COVID-19. Study background: Italy, Spain and the United States were the sources of the convalescent and acute COVID-19 samples.

Some clones are missing from TCRdb's copy, which holds only in-frame ones; the method was immunoSEQ multiplex PCR. The data contain a few hundred thousand clones, 85% of them singletons. J was trimmed by 3 bases and V by 4 bases; bases with no gene match: 13. The CDR3 consists of 17 residues. Germline CDR1 is KGHSH and CDR2 is LQKENI. A few counts support this clone. Sequenced material: peripheral blood. This chain connects TRBV18 to TRBJ2-3; 7 bases fit TRBD1. The sequence derives from a woman younger than 30 with acute or convalescent COVID-19. The CDR3 DNA follows: TGTGCCAGCTCACAGACTTACCGGGACAGAGTTACAGATACGCAGTATTTT. Translation gives CASSQTYRDRVTDTQYF.